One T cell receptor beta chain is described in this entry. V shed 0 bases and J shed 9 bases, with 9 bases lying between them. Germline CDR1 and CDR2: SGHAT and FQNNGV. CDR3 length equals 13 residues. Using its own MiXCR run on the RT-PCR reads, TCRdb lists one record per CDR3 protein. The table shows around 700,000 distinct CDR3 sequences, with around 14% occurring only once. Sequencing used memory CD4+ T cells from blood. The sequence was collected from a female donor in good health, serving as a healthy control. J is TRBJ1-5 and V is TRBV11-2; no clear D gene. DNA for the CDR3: TGTGCCAGCAGCTTAGATCCCGGGCCGCCCCAGCATTTT. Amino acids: CASSLDPGPPQHF.